This TCR beta chain stems from a study of shared clonotypes between healthy human individuals. CDR1 and CDR2 (germline): GTSNPN, SVGIG (reference sequence). The CDR3 length is 13 residues. Worth noting for this clone: Its antigen is currently unknown. One junction end disagrees with the germline gene, perhaps due to a read error.

The assay ran at deep level. The protocol was immunoSEQ multiplex PCR, while the TCRdb copy is restricted to in-frame clones and leaves out a portion. The sample has 950,000 to 1,200,000 clones, 60% to 85% seen once. Study-level results: Estimated richness was generally greater in naive than memory subsets.

The sequence derives from a young man in good health. Some clones in this sample may be carry-over from other donors' samples. The V gene is TRBV30, the J gene TRBJ2-4; either TRBD1 or TRBD2 may fit D (5 bases each). Sequencing input: memory CD4+ T cells from PBMCs. This sample's subset: CD45RA-negative fraction. The DNA for the CDR3 is TGTGCCTGGAGTATCGAAAGAGGTTCAACGGGGCGCTTC. It codes for CAWSIERGSTGRF. The full variable domain, rest sourced from reference TRBV30 and TRBJ2-4, is SQTIHQWPATLVQPVGSPLSLECTVEGTSNPNLYWYRQAAGRGLQLLFYSVGIGQISSEVPQNLSASRPQDRQFILSSKKLLLSDSGFYLCAWSIERGSTGRFGAGTRLSVL.